Listed below are T cell receptor beta chains from one sample, sequenced in a study of OX40 agonist ivuxolimab in advanced cancers. Method: immunoSEQ multiplex PCR; TCRdb's copy keeps in-frame clones and lacks some. The sample lists 40,000 to 65,000 clones; approximately 88% were seen once. The material was CD4+ or CD8+ T cells sorted from blood, obtained in a trial of the OX40 agonist ivuxolimab. These receptors originate from an adult with an advanced solid tumor such as melanoma, head and neck, liver or kidney cancer. Each CDR3 is given with its conserved first and last residue. Fields, in order: CDR3 protein, CDR3 DNA, clone size, D gene, J gene, V gene. A D gene is named only where the DNA matches it firmly. Not all rows give a size; the values are once, few, many and, for expanded clones, a class.

CDR3: CASRQGSYEQYF
DNA: TGCGCCAGCCGGCAGGGCTCCTACGAGCAGTACTTC
size: -
D: -
J: TRBJ2-7
V: TRBV10-2

CDR3: CASSTRDSRTDTQYF
DNA: TGTGCCAGCAGCACCCGGGACAGCCGCACAGATACGCAGTATTTT
size: -
D: TRBD1
J: TRBJ2-3
V: TRBV7-2

CDR3: CASSSDPPMGADTQYF
DNA: TGTGCCAGCAGCTCCGATCCCCCCATGGGAGCAGATACGCAGTATTTT
size: -
D: -
J: TRBJ2-3
V: TRBV7-2

CDR3: CASSPWASGITGELFF
DNA: TGTGCCAGCAGCCCATGGGCTAGCGGCATAACCGGGGAGCTGTTTTTT
size: once
D: TRBD2
J: TRBJ2-2
V: TRBV7-3

CDR3: CATTSRGGSNEQFF
DNA: TGTGCCACGACCAGTAGGGGGGGAAGCAATGAGCAGTTCTTC
size: few
D: -
J: TRBJ2-1
V: TRBV19

CDR3: CASSLFLGLAAAYEQYF
DNA: TGTGCCAGCAGCTTGTTCCTTGGACTAGCGGCCGCCTACGAGCAGTACTTC
size: few
D: TRBD2
J: TRBJ2-7
V: TRBV7-2

CDR3: CASSSRGQGSYEQYF
DNA: TGTGCCAGCAGCTCGAGAGGACAGGGGTCCTACGAGCAGTACTTC
size: -
D: TRBD1
J: TRBJ2-7
V: TRBV7-2

CDR3: CAWSSAYGYTF
DNA: TGTGCCTGGAGTTCGGCTTACGGCTACACCTTC
size: -
D: -
J: TRBJ1-2
V: TRBV30

CDR3: CASSLGRLVHF
DNA: TGTGCCAGCAGCTTAGGGCGTCTAGTGCACTTC
size: -
D: -
J: TRBJ2-7
V: TRBV7-2

CDR3: CASSSQGAPNTGELFF
DNA: TGCGCCAGCAGCTCACAGGGGGCACCGAACACCGGGGAGCTGTTTTTT
size: -
D: TRBD1
J: TRBJ2-2
V: TRBV5-1